The clone carrying this T cell receptor (beta chain) was seen repeatedly, ten times or more. What it binds is unknown. V dropped 3 bases and J dropped 1 base, with 16 bases sitting between them. This CDR3 is 16 amino acids long. Germline CDR1 and CDR2: LGHDT and YNNKEL (reference sequence). The sample originates from a study of T cells in Graves' hyperthyroidism and ophthalmopathy. Authors of the study amplified TCR beta CDR3 regions from RNA transcripts. HTBI primers drove first-round RT-PCR of the TCR CDR3. TCRdb passed the multiplex PCR reads through MiXCR, listing each CDR3 protein once. The sample shows a few hundred thousand distinct CDR3 sequences, 15% of them seen only once. Findings of the study overall: Researchers found most expanded thyroid clonotypes above 0.001 in blood as well. By a 13 V-J model, ophthalmopathy was set apart from stable hyperthyroidism.

This receptor was identified in a woman aged 30 to 39 with Graves' hyperthyroidism. The sequencing sample was made of blood. This sequence joins TRBV3-1 and TRBJ2-7; D gene uncertain. The CDR3 DNA is TGTGCCAGCAGCCATGTCCGAGACGCCGGATCCTACGAGCAGTACTTC. Amino acid sequence: CASSHVRDAGSYEQYF.